In this sample, the clone carrying this T cell receptor beta chain turned up many times. The data are from a study of identical twins. From the 5' RACE reads, TCRdb called clonotypes with MiXCR, one entry per CDR3 protein. The repertoire includes roughly 250,000 distinct CDR3 sequences, around 7% of them detected once, and more than 3% sits in the top ten. Germline V gives CDR1 MGHDK, CDR2 SYGVNS. V was cut by 5 bases and J by 9 bases, with 14 bases left in between. The CDR3 is 13 amino acids. This sample was shared with a second study, whose subject was yellow fever vaccine responses in identical twins.

Sequences were obtained from memory (CD45RO+) T cells sorted from blood. The clonotype originates from a woman aged 18 to 35 in good health. The chain recombines TRBV25-1 with TRBJ2-1, with D hard to call. The CDR3 sequence: CASSPWVGSEQFF. The CDR3, as DNA: TGTGCCAGCAGTCCCTGGGTGGGTAGTGAGCAGTTCTTC.